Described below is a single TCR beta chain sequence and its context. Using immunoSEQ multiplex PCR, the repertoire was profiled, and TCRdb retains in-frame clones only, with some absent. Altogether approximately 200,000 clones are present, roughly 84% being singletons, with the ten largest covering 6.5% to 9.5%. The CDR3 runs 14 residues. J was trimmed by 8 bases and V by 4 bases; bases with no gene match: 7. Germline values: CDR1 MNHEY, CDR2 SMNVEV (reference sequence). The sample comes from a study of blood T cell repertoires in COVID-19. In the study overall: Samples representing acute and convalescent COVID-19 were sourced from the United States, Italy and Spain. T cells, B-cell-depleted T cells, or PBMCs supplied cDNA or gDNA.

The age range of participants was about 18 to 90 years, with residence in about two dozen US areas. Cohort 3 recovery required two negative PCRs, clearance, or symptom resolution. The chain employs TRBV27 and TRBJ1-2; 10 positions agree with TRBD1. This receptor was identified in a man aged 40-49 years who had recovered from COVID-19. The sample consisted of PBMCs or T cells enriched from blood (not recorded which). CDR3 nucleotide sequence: TGTGCCAGCAGTTCTGGGACAGGGGTGTACGGCTACACCTTC. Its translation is CASSSGTGVYGYTF.